The rows below give T cell receptor beta chains drawn from one sample of a study of cytomegalovirus exposure and HLA in healthy donors. Produced via immunoSEQ multiplex PCR; TCRdb's table is partial and in-frame only. The sample has fewer than 150,000 clones; about three quarters are singletons. The sample was PBMCs. The receptors originated from a man aged 60 to 69 in good health and CMV-seropositive. CDR3s leave out the opening cysteine and the closing phenylalanine or tryptophan.

v_call: TRBV5-1; j_call: TRBJ1-1; cdr3_aa: ASSVGAGTEAF
v_call: TRBV25-1; j_call: TRBJ1-2; cdr3_aa: ASSGGDRGTFYGYT
v_call: TRBV6-5; j_call: TRBJ2-7; cdr3_aa: ASSYSQGSWAYEQY
v_call: TRBV30; j_call: TRBJ1-1; cdr3_aa: AWRDRRVAGAF
v_call: TRBV11-2; j_call: TRBJ2-6; cdr3_aa: ASSSRVAWSGANVLT
v_call: TRBV29-1; j_call: TRBJ1-2; cdr3_aa: SVVGGYGYT
v_call: TRBV25-1; j_call: TRBJ1-1; cdr3_aa: ASTEGDRMNTEAF
v_call: TRBV13; j_call: TRBJ1-6; cdr3_aa: ASSFQGSDNSPLH
v_call: TRBV27; j_call: TRBJ1-1; cdr3_aa: ASSFRQETNTEAF
v_call: TRBV5-1; j_call: TRBJ2-2; cdr3_aa: ASSLAVTGELF
v_call: TRBV18; j_call: TRBJ2-7; cdr3_aa: ASSPQEGGYEQY
v_call: TRBV19; j_call: TRBJ2-2; cdr3_aa: ASMVRPRTGELF
v_call: TRBV9; j_call: TRBJ2-7; cdr3_aa: ASSSWLGATYEQY
v_call: TRBV5-1; j_call: TRBJ1-1; cdr3_aa: ASSLVAPRDTEAF
v_call: TRBV18; j_call: TRBJ1-2; cdr3_aa: ASSPERQNYGYT
v_call: TRBV7-9; j_call: TRBJ1-1; cdr3_aa: ASSLGTGAEAF
v_call: TRBV2; j_call: TRBJ1-5; cdr3_aa: ASGDRVGNQPQH
v_call: TRBV4-2; j_call: TRBJ2-7; cdr3_aa: ASSRALAYEQY
v_call: TRBV28; j_call: TRBJ2-7; cdr3_aa: ASSLFKGPGGGEQY
v_call: TRBV5-1; j_call: TRBJ2-3; cdr3_aa: ASSFGAGGSDTQY
v_call: TRBV7-3; j_call: TRBJ2-6; cdr3_aa: ASSLNGLADNSGANVLT
v_call: TRBV5-6; j_call: TRBJ2-2; cdr3_aa: ASSDSGTGGAGELF
v_call: TRBV5-1; j_call: TRBJ2-7; cdr3_aa: ASSPASTGSEQY
v_call: TRBV30; j_call: TRBJ1-5; cdr3_aa: AWSRQGSQPQH
v_call: TRBV29-1; j_call: TRBJ2-7; cdr3_aa: SVVTGLNNEQY
v_call: TRBV4-2; j_call: TRBJ1-2; cdr3_aa: ASSQGVTGYNYGYT
v_call: TRBV5-1; j_call: TRBJ1-3; cdr3_aa: ASSLGAGNTIY
v_call: TRBV9; j_call: TRBJ2-3; cdr3_aa: ASSSQGWGTDTQY
v_call: TRBV25-1; j_call: TRBJ1-6; cdr3_aa: ASSEAGTYNSPLH
v_call: TRBV19; j_call: TRBJ2-1; cdr3_aa: ASGLADMLWNEQF
v_call: TRBV29-1; j_call: TRBJ2-5; cdr3_aa: SVDSGTAQETQY
v_call: TRBV11-2; j_call: TRBJ1-1; cdr3_aa: ASSYQGNTEAF
v_call: TRBV29-1; j_call: TRBJ2-6; cdr3_aa: SVERTISGANVLT
v_call: TRBV7-2; j_call: TRBJ1-5; cdr3_aa: ASSLGRVFNQPQH
v_call: TRBV2; j_call: TRBJ2-1; cdr3_aa: ASSESTGSYNEQF
v_call: TRBV13; j_call: TRBJ2-7; cdr3_aa: ASSLGPLSYEQY
v_call: TRBV11-3; j_call: TRBJ2-1; cdr3_aa: ASTSRQGHEQF
v_call: TRBV28; j_call: .; cdr3_aa: ASSSPSRRGPSYEQY
v_call: TRBV5-1; j_call: TRBJ2-2; cdr3_aa: ASSLDRGTGELF
v_call: TRBV5-1; j_call: TRBJ2-7; cdr3_aa: ASSSTGGRSYEQY
v_call: TRBV4-2; j_call: TRBJ1-5; cdr3_aa: ASSQGGQGGQPQH
v_call: TRBV14; j_call: TRBJ1-2; cdr3_aa: ASSRMGQNVGGYT
v_call: TRBV5-4; j_call: TRBJ2-5; cdr3_aa: ASSSGTSGISQETQY
v_call: TRBV7-8; j_call: TRBJ2-3; cdr3_aa: ASSLAITSGGTDTQY
v_call: TRBV5-6; j_call: TRBJ1-2; cdr3_aa: ASSNLAGGNYGYT
v_call: TRBV28; j_call: TRBJ2-7; cdr3_aa: ASSPPGQGPYEQY
v_call: TRBV5-4; j_call: TRBJ2-3; cdr3_aa: ASSSDLAGGEDTQY
v_call: TRBV7-2; j_call: TRBJ2-7; cdr3_aa: ASSLGGRSYEQY
v_call: TRBV5-4; j_call: TRBJ2-7; cdr3_aa: ASSPDRQGYEQY
v_call: TRBV5-1; j_call: TRBJ2-2; cdr3_aa: ASSLQDSGTGELF